The 18 T cell receptor beta chains reported below all come from one sample, sequenced in a study of OX40 agonist ivuxolimab in advanced cancers. Libraries were prepared by immunoSEQ multiplex PCR; TCRdb keeps only in-frame clonotypes and omits some of them. Of approximately 21,000 clones in the sample, about four fifths were seen once. The starting material was CD4+ or CD8+ T cells sorted from blood, obtained in a trial of the OX40 agonist ivuxolimab. The source of these receptors is an adult with an advanced solid tumor such as melanoma, head and neck, liver or kidney cancer.

The rearrangement joins TRBV11-3 to TRBJ2-5; D possibly matches TRBD1 or TRBD2 (5 bases each). V dropped 6 bases and J dropped 2 bases, with 13 bases sitting between them. The CDR3 runs to 14 residues. The germline gives CDR1 SGHNT, CDR2 YENEEA. The CDR3 DNA sequence: TGTGCCAGCAGTCACTGGGACGTACAAGAGACCCAGTACTTC. Protein: CASSHWDVQETQYF. Complete variable domain (other parts from reference TRBV11-3 and TRBJ2-5): EAGVVQSPRYKIIEKKQPVAFWCNPISGHNTLYWYLQNLGQGPELLIRYENEEAVDDSQLPKDRFSAERLKGVDSTLKIQPAELGDSAVYLCASSHWDVQETQYFGPGTRLLVL.

This clone has just one count. The chain has TRBV9 and TRBJ2-1; D gene ambiguous. The V gene's germline CDR1 is SGDLS and CDR2 YYNGEE. V was trimmed by 0 bases and J by 4 bases, leaving 5 bases between them. This CDR3 is 13 amino acids long. CDR3: CASSVAGYNEQFF. DNA for the CDR3: TGTGCCAGCAGCGTAGCCGGGTACAATGAGCAGTTCTTC.

The chain has TRBV9 and TRBJ2-5; TRBD2 aligns across 8 bases. Germline V gene lookup returns CDR1 SGDLS and CDR2 YYNGEE. The CDR3 extends over 18 amino acids. With V trimmed by 4 bases and J by 5 bases, 19 bases remained unmatched. CDR3 nucleotides: TGTGCCAGCAGCCCCAGCGATAGCGGGATAAGATTTCGGGAGACCCAGTACTTC. Residues: CASSPSDSGIRFRETQYF.

The table lists this clone with many counts. The V gene is TRBV12-5, the J gene TRBJ2-2; D call uncertain. V lost 3 bases and J lost 13, with 12 bases in between. The germline gives CDR1 LGHNT, CDR2 FRNRAP. The length of the CDR3 is 12 residues. The CDR3 bases are TGTGCTAGTGGTTTACCAAGAAGTCGGCTGTTTTTT. Protein sequence: CASGLPRSRLFF.

V is TRBV28 and J is TRBJ2-7, with 10 bases that match TRBD1. The germline V gene encodes CDR1 MDHEN and CDR2 SYDVKM. The J segment lost 7 bases and the V segment lost 6 bases, leaving 9 bases of the junction unmatched. This CDR3 has 14 amino acids. Here the CDR3 reads CASRAPGQGWEQYF. CDR3 sequence (DNA): TGTGCCAGCAGGGCACCGGGACAGGGGTGGGAGCAGTACTTC.

The rearrangement uses TRBV5-1 and TRBJ2-3; no definite D call. This CDR3 has 12 amino acids. Germline V gives CDR1 SGHRS, CDR2 YFSETQ. Trimming removed 6 bases from V and 3 bases from J, with 8 bases in between. The CDR3 DNA follows: TGCGCCAGCACCTGGGGTACAGATACGCAGTATTTT. Its protein is CASTWGTDTQYF.

This clone rates as medium-sized (0.01 to 0.1%). The chain's CDR3 is CASSLSVRGQTEQYF. In nucleotides, the CDR3 is TGTGCCAGCAGTTTATCCGTTCGGGGACAGACCGAGCAGTACTTC. The rearrangement links TRBV27 to TRBJ2-7; 7 nucleotides align to TRBD1. The germline CDR1 and CDR2 sequences are MNHEY and SMNVEV (reference sequence). This CDR3 has 15 amino acids. J gave up 6 bases and V 0 bases, and 8 bases lay outside the gene matches.

The chain joins TRBV5-1 to TRBJ2-2; D is perhaps TRBD2 (5 bases). Germline values: CDR1 SGHRS, CDR2 YFSETQ. There are 17 residues in the CDR3. V lost 0 bases and J lost 0, with 12 bases in between. In nucleotides, the CDR3 is TGCGCCAGCAGCTTGGCCTACGGGGAAGCGAACACCGGGGAGCTGTTTTTT. Its protein product is CASSLAYGEANTGELFF.

V gene TRBV15 combines with J gene TRBJ2-1; D is possibly TRBD1 (6 bases). The CDR3 covers 14 residues. V lost 1 base to trimming and J lost 4 bases, with 8 bases between them. Germline loops: CDR1 LNHNV, CDR2 YYDKDF (reference sequence). The CDR3: CATSRGTEYNEQFF. CDR3 nucleotides: TGTGCCACCAGCAGAGGGACAGAATACAATGAGCAGTTCTTC.

This clone has a handful of counts. The rearrangement links TRBV28 to TRBJ2-3, with TRBD1 matching 8 bases. Trimming removed 6 bases from V and 6 bases from J; junction bases left unmatched: 2. This CDR3 has 12 amino acids. The germline V gene has CDR1 MDHEN and CDR2 SYDVKM. The CDR3 DNA is TGTGCCAGCAGCCACAGGGGGGATACGCAGTATTTT. It codes for CASSHRGDTQYF.

The chain uses TRBV2 and TRBJ2-5, with 9 positions matching TRBD1. V lost 8 bases and J lost 1; bases outside the gene matches: 8. There are 15 residues in the CDR3. Germline V lookup: CDR1 SNHLY, CDR2 FYNNEI. The CDR3 nucleotides read TGTGCCAGCCCTCAAACAGGGGGCCCCCAAGAGACCCAGTACTTC. This sequence encodes CASPQTGGPQETQYF.

Only a few counts were recorded for this clone. The chain carries TRBV6-1 and TRBJ2-1; D possibly corresponds to TRBD2 (6 bases). CDR1 MNHNS and CDR2 SASEGT come from the germline V gene. The CDR3 is made up of 15 amino acids. V lost 0 bases and J 0 bases, leaving 6 bases between the germline ends. The CDR3 region is CASSEASGSYNEQFF. The CDR3 DNA reads TGTGCCAGCAGTGAAGCTAGCGGCTCCTACAATGAGCAGTTCTTC.

V is TRBV5-6 and J is TRBJ2-3; tentatively, D is TRBD1 (5 bases). Trimming removed 4 bases from V and 3 bases from J, with 18 bases in between. This CDR3 region has 16 residues. In germline, CDR1 is SGHDT, CDR2 YYEEEE. The CDR3 DNA reads TGTGCCAGCAGCCGCCCTGACAGCGAGATTACAGATACGCAGTATTTT. It yields the protein CASSRPDSEITDTQYF.

The gene calls are TRBV30 and TRBJ2-7; the D gene is possibly TRBD1 (5 bases). Germline CDR1 is GTSNPN and CDR2 is SVGIG (reference sequence). V lost 3 bases and J lost 5, with 14 bases in between. The CDR3 runs to 13 residues. DNA of the CDR3: TGTGCCTGGAGCCTCCCCATAGGGGACGAGCAGTACTTC. This sequence encodes CAWSLPIGDEQYF. Based on the CDR3 plus reference TRBV30 and TRBJ2-7, the full variable domain is SQTIHQWPATLVQPVGSPLSLECTVEGTSNPNLYWYRQAAGRGLQLLFYSVGIGQISSEVPQNLSASRPQDRQFILSSKKLLLSDSGFYLCAWSLPIGDEQYFGPGTRLTVT.

The J gene is TRBJ1-5, the V gene TRBV6-6; D is uncertain. V dropped 6 bases and J dropped 6 bases, with 15 bases sitting between them. The CDR3 length is 14 residues. Germline CDR1 and CDR2: MNHNY and SVGAGI (reference sequence). The CDR3: CASRLSGVFQPQHF. The CDR3 DNA reads as TGTGCCAGCAGGTTATCGGGCGTCTTTCAGCCCCAGCATTTT.

The chain couples TRBV6-4 to TRBJ2-3; 9 bases line up with TRBD2. Germline-derived CDR1 and CDR2 are MRHNA and SNTAGT. This CDR3 comprises 14 residues. With 4 bases clipped from V and 3 bases from J, the junction kept 2 bases outside the gene matches. The CDR3 region has the DNA TGTGCCAGCAGTGCTGCGGGAGGGACAGATACGCAGTATTTT. It specifies CASSAAGGTDTQYF.

V is TRBV6-6 and J is TRBJ2-7, with TRBD1 as a possible D gene (6 bases). Per germline, CDR1 MNHNY and CDR2 SVGAGI (reference sequence). The length of the CDR3 is 13 residues. Trimming left V 9 bases short and J 3 bases short, with 15 bases between. The CDR3 spells CASSRQDHYEQYF. CDR3 nucleotides: TGTGCCAGTTCCCGACAGGATCACTACGAGCAGTACTTC.

This clone was counted a few times. The rearrangement joins TRBV20-1 to TRBJ2-1; D may be TRBD1 (6 bases). The CDR3 loop spans 11 amino acids. Germline values: CDR1 DFQATT, CDR2 SNEGSKA (reference sequence). V lost 6 bases to trimming and J lost 8 bases, with 11 bases between them. This CDR3 reads CSAGQNDEQFF. The CDR3 DNA follows: TGCAGTGCCGGACAGAACGATGAGCAGTTCTTC.